The clone carrying this T cell receptor beta chain was detected only once. In the original workflow: How many nucleated cells were present was estimated from reference gene primer amplification. TCRdb's copy holds only in-frame clones and misses some; the assay was immunoSEQ multiplex PCR. V, J and clone size are those of that table, while D and trimming were read from the DNA. This table has 300,000 or so clones, roughly 80% appearing once. This specimen comes from a study of blood T cell repertoires in COVID-19. Study in general: Donors in the United States, Italy and Spain gave samples during acute or convalescent COVID-19. T cells, B-cell-depleted T cells, or PBMCs provided the cDNA or gDNA that served as material.

V lost 3 bases and J lost 8; bases outside the gene matches: 13. Germline V gene data show CDR1 as ENHRY and CDR2 as SYGVKD. The CDR3 extends over 17 amino acids. The sequence was obtained from a woman aged 45-65 years with active or convalescent COVID-19. V is TRBV10-3 and J is TRBJ1-2; TRBD1 matches at 12 bases. Source material: peripheral blood. CDR3 loop: CAISDPGTGGYVRGYTF. The CDR3 region has the DNA TGTGCCATCAGTGACCCCGGGACAGGGGGCTACGTGAGGGGCTACACCTTC.